This section outlines one T cell receptor (beta chain) sequence together with its context. As processed by the authors: The authors estimated nucleated cell counts from reference gene primer amplification. Produced via immunoSEQ multiplex PCR; TCRdb's table is partial and in-frame only. That table supplies the V and J calls and clone size; D and trimming were determined from the DNA. The sample holds roughly 100,000 clones, around 90% seen once. These data are taken from a study of blood T cell repertoires in COVID-19. Study-wide background: Spain, Italy and the United States supplied samples that represented acute and convalescent COVID-19. The analysed material was cDNA or gDNA that came from T cells, B-cell-depleted T cells, or PBMCs.

J gave up 4 bases and V 1 base, and 10 bases lay outside the gene matches. The CDR3 has 18 residues. CDR1 is MDHEN, CDR2 SYDVKM, per germline. The chain uses TRBV28 and TRBJ2-1, with 10 bases matching TRBD2. The clonotype originates from a woman aged 80 or older with active COVID-19. The sample consisted of peripheral blood. The CDR3 spells CASSLSGLAGVGYNEQFF. The CDR3 DNA reads as TGTGCCAGCAGTTTATCAGGGCTAGCGGGAGTGGGATACAATGAGCAGTTCTTC.